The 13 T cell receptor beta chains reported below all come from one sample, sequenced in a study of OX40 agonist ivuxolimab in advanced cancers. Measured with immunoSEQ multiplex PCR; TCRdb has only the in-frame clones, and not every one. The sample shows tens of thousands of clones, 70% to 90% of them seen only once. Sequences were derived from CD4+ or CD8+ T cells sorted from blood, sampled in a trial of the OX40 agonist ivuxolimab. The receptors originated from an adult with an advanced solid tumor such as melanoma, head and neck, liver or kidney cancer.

The DNA for the CDR3 is TGTGCCAGTAGTAGGGGACAGATCGCGAACACCGGGGAGCTGTTTTTT. Translated: CASSRGQIANTGELFF. The chain recombines TRBV19 with TRBJ2-2; 7 bases line up with TRBD1. Trimming cost V 4 bases and J 0 bases; bases outside gene matches: 5. The CDR3 is made up of 16 amino acids. Germline V gene data show CDR1 as LNHDA and CDR2 as SQIVND (reference sequence).

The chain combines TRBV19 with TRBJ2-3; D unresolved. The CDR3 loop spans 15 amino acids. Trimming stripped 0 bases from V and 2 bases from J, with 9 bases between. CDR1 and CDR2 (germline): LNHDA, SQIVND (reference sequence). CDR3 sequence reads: CASSIEGRPTDTQYF. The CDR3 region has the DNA TGTGCCAGTAGTATAGAGGGCCGGCCCACAGATACGCAGTATTTT.

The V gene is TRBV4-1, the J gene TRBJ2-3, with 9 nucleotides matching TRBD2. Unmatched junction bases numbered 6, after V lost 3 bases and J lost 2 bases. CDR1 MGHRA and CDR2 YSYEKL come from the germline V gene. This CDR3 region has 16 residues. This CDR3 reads CASSQERGALTDTQYF. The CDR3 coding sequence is TGCGCCAGCAGCCAGGAGCGGGGGGCCCTCACAGATACGCAGTATTTT.

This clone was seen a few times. This chain's CDR3 is CASGLVRSHEQFF. Written as DNA, the CDR3 is TGTGCTAGTGGTTTGGTAAGGTCGCATGAGCAGTTCTTC. The rearrangement joins TRBV12-5 to TRBJ2-1; D not resolved. Germline loops: CDR1 LGHNT, CDR2 FRNRAP. This CDR3 region has 13 residues. V shed 0 bases and J shed 8 bases, with 8 bases lying between them.

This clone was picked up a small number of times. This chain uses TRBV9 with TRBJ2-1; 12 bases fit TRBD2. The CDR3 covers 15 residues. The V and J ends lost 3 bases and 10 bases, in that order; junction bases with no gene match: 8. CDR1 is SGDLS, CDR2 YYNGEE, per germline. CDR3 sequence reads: CASSEGLAGPQEQFF. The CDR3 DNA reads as TGTGCCAGCAGCGAGGGACTAGCGGGCCCACAGGAGCAGTTCTTC.

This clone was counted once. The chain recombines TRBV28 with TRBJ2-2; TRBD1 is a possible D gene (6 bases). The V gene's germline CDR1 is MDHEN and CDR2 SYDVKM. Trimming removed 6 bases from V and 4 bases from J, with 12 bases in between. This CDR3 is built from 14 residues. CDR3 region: CASSTGLFTGELFF. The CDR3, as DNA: TGTGCCAGCAGCACAGGGTTGTTCACCGGGGAGCTGTTTTTT.

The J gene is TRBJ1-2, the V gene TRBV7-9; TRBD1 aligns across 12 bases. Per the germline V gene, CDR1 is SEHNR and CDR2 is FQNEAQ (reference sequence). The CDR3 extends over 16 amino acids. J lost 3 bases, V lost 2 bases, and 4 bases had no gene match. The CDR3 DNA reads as TGTGCCAGCAGCTTATCGGGGACAGGGGGCGACTATGGCTACACCTTC. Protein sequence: CASSLSGTGGDYGYTF.

The chain's CDR3 is CASSSLAGGAKNIQYF. The DNA of the CDR3 is TGTGCCAGCAGCTCCCTAGCGGGGGGGGCCAAAAACATTCAGTACTTC. The chain recombines TRBV11-3 with TRBJ2-4, with 12 bases aligning to TRBD2. J was trimmed by 1 base and V by 4 bases; bases with no gene match: 2. Germline V gives CDR1 SGHNT, CDR2 YENEEA. CDR3 size: 16 residues.

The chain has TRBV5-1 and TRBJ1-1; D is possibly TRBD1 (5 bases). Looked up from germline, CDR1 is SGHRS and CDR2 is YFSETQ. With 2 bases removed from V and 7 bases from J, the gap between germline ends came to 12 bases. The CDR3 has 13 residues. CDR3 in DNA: TGCGCCAGCAGCTTTGGGGACGGAGATGAAGCTTTCTTT. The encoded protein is CASSFGDGDEAFF.

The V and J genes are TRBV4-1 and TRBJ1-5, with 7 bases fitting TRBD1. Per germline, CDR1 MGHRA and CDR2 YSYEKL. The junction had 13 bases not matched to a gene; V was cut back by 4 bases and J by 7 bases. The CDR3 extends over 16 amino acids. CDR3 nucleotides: TGCGCCAGCAGCCGTGCCCAGGGGGGGGGTTGGCAGCCCCAGCATTTT. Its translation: CASSRAQGGGWQPQHF.

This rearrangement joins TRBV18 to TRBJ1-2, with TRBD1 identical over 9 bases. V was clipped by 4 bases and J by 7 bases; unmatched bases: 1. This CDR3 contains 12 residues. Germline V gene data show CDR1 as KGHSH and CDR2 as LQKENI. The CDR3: CASSQGQGGYTF. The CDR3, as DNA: TGTGCCAGCTCACAGGGACAGGGTGGCTACACCTTC.

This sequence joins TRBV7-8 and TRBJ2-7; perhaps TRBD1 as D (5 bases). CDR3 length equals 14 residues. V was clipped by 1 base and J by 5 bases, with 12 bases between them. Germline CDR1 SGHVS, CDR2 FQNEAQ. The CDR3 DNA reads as TGTGCCAGCAGCTTAGAGGGTAGGGGCAACGAGCAGTACTTC. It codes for CASSLEGRGNEQYF.

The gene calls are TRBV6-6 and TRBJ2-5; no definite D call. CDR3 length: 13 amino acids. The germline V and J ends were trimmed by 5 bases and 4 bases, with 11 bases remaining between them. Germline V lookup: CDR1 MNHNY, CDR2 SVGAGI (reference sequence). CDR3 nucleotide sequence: TGTGCCAGCAGTCCCAGACTGAGAGAGACCCAGTACTTC. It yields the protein CASSPRLRETQYF.